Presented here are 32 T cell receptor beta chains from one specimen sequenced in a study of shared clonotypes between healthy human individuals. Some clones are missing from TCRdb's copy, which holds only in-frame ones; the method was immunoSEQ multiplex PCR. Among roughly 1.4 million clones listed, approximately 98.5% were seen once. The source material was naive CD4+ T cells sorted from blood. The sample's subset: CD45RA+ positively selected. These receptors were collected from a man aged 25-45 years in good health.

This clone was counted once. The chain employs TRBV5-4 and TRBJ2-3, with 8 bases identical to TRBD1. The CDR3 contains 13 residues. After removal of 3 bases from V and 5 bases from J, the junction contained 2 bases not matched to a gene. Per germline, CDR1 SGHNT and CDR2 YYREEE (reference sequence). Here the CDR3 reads CASSSDREDTQYF. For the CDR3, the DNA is TGTGCCAGCAGCTCGGACAGGGAAGATACGCAGTATTTT.

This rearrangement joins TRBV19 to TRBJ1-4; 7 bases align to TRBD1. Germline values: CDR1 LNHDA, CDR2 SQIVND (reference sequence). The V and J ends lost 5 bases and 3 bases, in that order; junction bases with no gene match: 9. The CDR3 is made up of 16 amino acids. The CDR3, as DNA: TGTGCCAGTAGTTCGACAGGGTCAATCGCTAATGAAAAACTGTTTTTT. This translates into CASSSTGSIANEKLFF.

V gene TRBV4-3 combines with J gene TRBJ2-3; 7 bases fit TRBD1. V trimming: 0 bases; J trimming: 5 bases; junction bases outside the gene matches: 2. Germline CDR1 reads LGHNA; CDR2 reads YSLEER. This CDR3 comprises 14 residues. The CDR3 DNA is TGCGCCAGCAGCCAAGAGCCAGGGGGAGATACGCAGTATTTT. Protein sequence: CASSQEPGGDTQYF.

CDR3 nucleotides: TGCGCCAGCATTGGCAGGGAAGAGGATCAGCCCCAGCATTTT. Amino acid sequence: CASIGREEDQPQHF. V and J are TRBV10-1 and TRBJ1-5, with a tentative D call TRBD1 (5 bases). The length of the CDR3 is 14 residues. V lost 7 bases and J lost 5, with 15 bases in between. CDR1 WNHNN and CDR2 SYGVQD come from the germline V gene (reference sequence).

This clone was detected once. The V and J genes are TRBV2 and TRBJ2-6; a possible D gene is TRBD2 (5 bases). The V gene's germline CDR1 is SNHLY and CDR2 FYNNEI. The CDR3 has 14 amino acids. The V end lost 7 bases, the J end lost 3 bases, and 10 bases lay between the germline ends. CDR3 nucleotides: TGTGCCAGCACCCGGGGTCATGGGGCCAACGTCCTGACTTTC. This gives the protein CASTRGHGANVLTF.

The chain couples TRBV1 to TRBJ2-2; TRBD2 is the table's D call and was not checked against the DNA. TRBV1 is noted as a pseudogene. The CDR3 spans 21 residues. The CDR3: CTSSRASGLAGGLTNTGELFF. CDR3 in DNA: TGCACCAGCAGCCGCGCGTCGGGACTAGCGGGAGGTCTTACGAACACCGGGGAGCTGTTTTTT.

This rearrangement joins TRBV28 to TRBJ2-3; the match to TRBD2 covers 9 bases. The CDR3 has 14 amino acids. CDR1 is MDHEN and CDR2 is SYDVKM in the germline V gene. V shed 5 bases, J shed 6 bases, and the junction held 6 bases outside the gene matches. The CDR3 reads CASSIGTSRDTQYF. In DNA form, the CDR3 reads TGTGCCAGCAGTATAGGGACTAGCAGGGATACGCAGTATTTT.

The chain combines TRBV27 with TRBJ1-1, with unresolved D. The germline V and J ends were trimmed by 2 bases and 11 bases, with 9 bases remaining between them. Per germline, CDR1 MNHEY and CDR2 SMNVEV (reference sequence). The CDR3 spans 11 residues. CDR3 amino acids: CASSLESGAFF. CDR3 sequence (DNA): TGTGCCAGCAGTTTAGAATCGGGCGCTTTCTTT.

The CDR3 DNA reads as TGTGCCAGCAGCTTAGCGCTCTCTAGCGGGATTGGCGAGCAGTACTTC. Protein product: CASSLALSSGIGEQYF. The gene calls are TRBV7-9 and TRBJ2-7; 9 positions match TRBD2. Germline V lookup: CDR1 SEHNR, CDR2 FQNEAQ (reference sequence). The J segment lost 6 bases and the V segment lost 0 bases, leaving 9 bases of the junction unmatched. This CDR3 contains 16 residues.

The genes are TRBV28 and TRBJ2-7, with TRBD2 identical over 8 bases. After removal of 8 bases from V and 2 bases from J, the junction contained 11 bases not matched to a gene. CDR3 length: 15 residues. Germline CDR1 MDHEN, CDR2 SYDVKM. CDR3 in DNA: TGTGCCAGCCGAATAGAGCGGGAGTTTACCTACGAGCAGTACTTC. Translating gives CASRIEREFTYEQYF.

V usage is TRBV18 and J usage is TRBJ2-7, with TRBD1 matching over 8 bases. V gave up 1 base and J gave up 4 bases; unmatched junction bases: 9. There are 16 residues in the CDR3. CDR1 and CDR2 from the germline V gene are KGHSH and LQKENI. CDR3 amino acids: CASSPLTGGGLYEQYF. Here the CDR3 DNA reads TGTGCCAGCTCACCACTAACAGGGGGTGGTTTGTACGAGCAGTACTTC.

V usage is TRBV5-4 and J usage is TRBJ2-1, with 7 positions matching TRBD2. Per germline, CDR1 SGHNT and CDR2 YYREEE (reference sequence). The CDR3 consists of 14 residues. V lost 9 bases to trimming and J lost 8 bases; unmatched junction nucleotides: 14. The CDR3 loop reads CATYRGAGVDEQFF. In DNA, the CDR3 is TGTGCCACCTACCGAGGGGCGGGAGTGGATGAGCAGTTCTTC.

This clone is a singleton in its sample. CDR3 sequence: CASSLFGSGANVLTF. The CDR3 DNA reads as TGCGCCAGCAGCTTGTTTGGGTCTGGGGCCAACGTCCTGACTTTC. This chain links TRBV5-1 with TRBJ2-6; no clear D gene. Looked up from germline, CDR1 is SGHRS and CDR2 is YFSETQ. The CDR3 covers 15 residues. V lost 1 base and J 1 base, leaving 6 bases between the germline ends.

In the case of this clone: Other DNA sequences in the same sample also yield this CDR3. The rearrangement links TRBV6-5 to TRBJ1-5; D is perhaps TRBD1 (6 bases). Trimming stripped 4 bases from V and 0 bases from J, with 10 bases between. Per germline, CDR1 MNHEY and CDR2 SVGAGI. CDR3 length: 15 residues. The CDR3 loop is CASSSDRNSNQPQHF. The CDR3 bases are TGTGCCAGCAGTTCGGACAGAAATAGCAATCAGCCCCAGCATTTT.

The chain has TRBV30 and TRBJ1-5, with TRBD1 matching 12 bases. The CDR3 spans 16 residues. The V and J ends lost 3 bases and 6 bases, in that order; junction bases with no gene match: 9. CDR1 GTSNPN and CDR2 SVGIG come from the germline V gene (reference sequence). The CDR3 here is CAWRGQGANLGQPQHF. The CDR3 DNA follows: TGTGCCTGGAGGGGACAGGGGGCAAATTTGGGTCAGCCCCAGCATTTT.

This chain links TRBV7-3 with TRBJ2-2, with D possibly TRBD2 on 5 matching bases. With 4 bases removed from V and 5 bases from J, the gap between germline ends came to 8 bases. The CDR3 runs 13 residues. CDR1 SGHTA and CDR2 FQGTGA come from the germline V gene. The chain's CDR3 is CASSSDLTGELFF. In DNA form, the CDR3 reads TGTGCCAGCAGCTCGGACTTAACCGGGGAGCTGTTTTTT.

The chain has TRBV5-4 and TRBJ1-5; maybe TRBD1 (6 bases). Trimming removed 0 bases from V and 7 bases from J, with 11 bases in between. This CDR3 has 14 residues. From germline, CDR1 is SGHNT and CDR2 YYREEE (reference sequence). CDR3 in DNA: TGTGCCAGCAGCTTGGACAGGGAGAGACAGCCCCAGCATTTT. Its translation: CASSLDRERQPQHF.

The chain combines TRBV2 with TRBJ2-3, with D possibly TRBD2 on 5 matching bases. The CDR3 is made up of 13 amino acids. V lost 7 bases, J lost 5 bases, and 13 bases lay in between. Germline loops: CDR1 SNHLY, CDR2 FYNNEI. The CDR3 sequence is CASKYGGGDTQYF. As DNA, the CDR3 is TGTGCCAGCAAATACGGAGGAGGAGATACGCAGTATTTT.

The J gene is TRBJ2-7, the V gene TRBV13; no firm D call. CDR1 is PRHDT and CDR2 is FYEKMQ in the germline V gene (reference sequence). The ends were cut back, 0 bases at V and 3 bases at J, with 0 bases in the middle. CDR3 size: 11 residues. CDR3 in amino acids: CASSLGYEQYF. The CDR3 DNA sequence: TGTGCCAGCAGCTTAGGCTACGAGCAGTACTTC.

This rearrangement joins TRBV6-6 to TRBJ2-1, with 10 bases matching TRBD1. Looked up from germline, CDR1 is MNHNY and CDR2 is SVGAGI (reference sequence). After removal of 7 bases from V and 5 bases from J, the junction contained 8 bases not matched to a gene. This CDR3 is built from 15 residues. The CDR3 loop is CASTKPGTGDNEQFF. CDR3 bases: TGTGCCAGCACCAAACCCGGGACAGGGGACAATGAGCAGTTCTTC.

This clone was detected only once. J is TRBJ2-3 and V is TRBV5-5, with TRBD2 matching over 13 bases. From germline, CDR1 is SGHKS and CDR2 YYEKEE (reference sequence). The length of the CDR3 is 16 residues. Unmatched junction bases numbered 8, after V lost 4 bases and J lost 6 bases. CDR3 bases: TGTGCCAGCAGCCCCCGGACTAGCGGGAGTTCGGATACGCAGTATTTT. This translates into CASSPRTSGSSDTQYF.

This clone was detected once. The CDR3 spells CASSPELRGVGTDTQYF. CDR3 DNA: TGCGCCAGCAGCCCCGAGTTAAGAGGGGTTGGTACAGATACGCAGTATTTT. This chain connects TRBV5-1 to TRBJ2-3; D could derive from TRBD1 or TRBD2 (5 bases each). Trimming took off 4 bases at V and 3 bases at J, with 21 bases between the two ends. The CDR3 is made up of 17 amino acids. Germline CDR1 is SGHRS and CDR2 is YFSETQ. Full variable domain (remainder filled in from reference TRBV5-1 and TRBJ2-3): KAGVTQTPRYLIKTRGQQVTLSCSPISGHRSVSWYQQTPGQGLQFLFEYFSETQRNKGNFPGRFSGRQFSNSRSEMNVSTLELGDSALYLCASSPELRGVGTDTQYFGPGTRLTVL.

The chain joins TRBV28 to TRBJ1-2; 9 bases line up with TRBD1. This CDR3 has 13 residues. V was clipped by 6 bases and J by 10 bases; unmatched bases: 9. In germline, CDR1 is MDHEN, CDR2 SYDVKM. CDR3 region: CASSSDRGNNYTF. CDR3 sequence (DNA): TGTGCCAGCAGCTCGGACAGGGGAAACAACTACACCTTC.

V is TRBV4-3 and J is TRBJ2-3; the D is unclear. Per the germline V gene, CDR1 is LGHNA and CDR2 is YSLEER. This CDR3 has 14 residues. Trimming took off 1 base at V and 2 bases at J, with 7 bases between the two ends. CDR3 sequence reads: CASSQATDTDTQYF. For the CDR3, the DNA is TGCGCCAGCAGCCAAGCCACGGACACAGATACGCAGTATTTT.

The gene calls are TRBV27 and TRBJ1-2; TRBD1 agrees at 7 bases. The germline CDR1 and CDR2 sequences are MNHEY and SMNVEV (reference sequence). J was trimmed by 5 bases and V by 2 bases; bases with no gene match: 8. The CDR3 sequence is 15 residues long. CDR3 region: CASSLRVGTEYGYTF. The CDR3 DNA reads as TGTGCCAGCAGTTTAAGGGTGGGGACAGAGTATGGCTACACCTTC.

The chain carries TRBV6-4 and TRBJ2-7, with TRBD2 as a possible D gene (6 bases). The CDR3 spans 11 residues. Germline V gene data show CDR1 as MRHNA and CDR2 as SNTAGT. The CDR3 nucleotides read TGTCCCTTGGGACTTTGCTACGAGCAGTACTTC. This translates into CPLGLCYEQYF.

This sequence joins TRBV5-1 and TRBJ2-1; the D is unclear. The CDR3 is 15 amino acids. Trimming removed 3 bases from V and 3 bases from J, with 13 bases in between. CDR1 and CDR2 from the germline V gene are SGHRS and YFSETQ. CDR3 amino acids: CASSSPARFYNEQFF. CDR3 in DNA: TGCGCCAGCAGCTCCCCGGCTAGGTTCTACAATGAGCAGTTCTTC. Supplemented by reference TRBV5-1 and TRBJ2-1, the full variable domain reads KAGVTQTPRYLIKTRGQQVTLSCSPISGHRSVSWYQQTPGQGLQFLFEYFSETQRNKGNFPGRFSGRQFSNSRSEMNVSTLELGDSALYLCASSSPARFYNEQFFGPGTRLTVL.

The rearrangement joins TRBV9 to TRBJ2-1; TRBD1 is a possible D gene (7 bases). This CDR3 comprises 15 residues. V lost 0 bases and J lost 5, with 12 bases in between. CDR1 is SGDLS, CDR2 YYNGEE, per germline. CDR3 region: CASSVAGGQHNEQFF. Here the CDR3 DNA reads TGTGCCAGCAGCGTAGCAGGGGGGCAACACAATGAGCAGTTCTTC.

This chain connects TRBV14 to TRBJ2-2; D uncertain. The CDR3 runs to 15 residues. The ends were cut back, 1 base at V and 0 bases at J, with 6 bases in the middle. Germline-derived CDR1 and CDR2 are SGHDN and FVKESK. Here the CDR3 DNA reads TGTGCCAGCAGCCAAGTTGAATCGAACACCGGGGAGCTGTTTTTT. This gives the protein CASSQVESNTGELFF.

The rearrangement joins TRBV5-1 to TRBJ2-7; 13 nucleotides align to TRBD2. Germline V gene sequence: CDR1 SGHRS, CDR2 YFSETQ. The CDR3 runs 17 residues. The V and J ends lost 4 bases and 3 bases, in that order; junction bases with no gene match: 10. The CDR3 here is CASSIRTSGSGFYEQYF. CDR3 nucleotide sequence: TGCGCCAGCAGCATACGGACTAGCGGGAGTGGGTTCTACGAGCAGTACTTC.

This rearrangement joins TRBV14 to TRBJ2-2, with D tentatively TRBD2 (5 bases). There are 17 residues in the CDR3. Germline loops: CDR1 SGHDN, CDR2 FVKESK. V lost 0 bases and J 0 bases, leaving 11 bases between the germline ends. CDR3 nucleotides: TGTGCCAGCAGCCAAGACAGTAGGACTTCGAACACCGGGGAGCTGTTTTTT. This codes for CASSQDSRTSNTGELFF.

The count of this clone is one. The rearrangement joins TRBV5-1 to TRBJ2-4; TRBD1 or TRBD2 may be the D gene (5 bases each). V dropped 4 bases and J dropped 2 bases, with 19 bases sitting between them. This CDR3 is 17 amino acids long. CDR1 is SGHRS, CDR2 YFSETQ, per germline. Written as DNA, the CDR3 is TGCGCCAGCAGCCACGGAAGGGGACCGACCTCCAAAAACATTCAGTACTTC. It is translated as CASSHGRGPTSKNIQYF.